This T cell receptor beta chain was captured in a study of B cell selection in AIRE deficiency. The study's findings and limits: Shorter CDR3s marked shared Treg sequences, biased toward few non-templated insertions. Of 3,500 to 4,000 shared Treg TCRbeta sequences, roughly 32% were healthy-donor-only and about 9.6% patient-only.

The CDR3 extends over 15 amino acids. Germline values: CDR1 SGHRS, CDR2 YFSETQ. V was pared by 2 bases and J by 7 bases, with 18 bases between. Sorted regulatory T cells were CD4-positive, CD25-high and CD127-low or negative. This clone has just one count. Its target is unknown. Data came from immunoSEQ multiplex PCR; TCRdb stores just in-frame clones and leaves some out. Among about 22,000 clones listed, around 90% were seen once. The source is a human donor in good health. The chain couples TRBV5-1 to TRBJ1-1; a weak D match, TRBD1 (5 bases). The sample taken for sequencing was CD4+CD25+ Tregs sorted from PBMCs. CDR3: CASSFGTDLGVEAFF. As DNA, the CDR3 is TGCGCCAGCAGCTTTGGAACAGATCTAGGGGTTGAAGCTTTCTTT.